What follows describes a single T cell receptor (beta chain). Its specificity is not known. The table came from immunoSEQ multiplex PCR; TCRdb's copy has only in-frame clones and leaves some out. The sample holds tens of thousands of clones, 90% to 97% seen once. With V trimmed by 0 bases and J by 4 bases, 3 bases remained unmatched. CDR3 length equals 15 residues. Per the germline V gene, CDR1 is SGHRS and CDR2 is YFSETQ. Before surgery, patients took at least one anti-epileptic drug. The data originate from a study of brain T cells in children with intractable seizures. General observations from the study: Clones missing pre-surgery may reflect undersampling of that blood sample. Patients' HCMV serostatus was unknown; virus specificity rests on CDR3 similarity alone.

The material was peripheral blood, obtained at surgery. The sequence derives from a boy under three years old with focal cortical dysplasia and intractable seizures. The rearrangement joins TRBV5-1 to TRBJ2-1; 8 nucleotides line up with TRBD1. This CDR3 is CASSLDQGAYNEQFF. The CDR3 bases are TGCGCCAGCAGCTTGGACCAGGGGGCTTACAATGAGCAGTTCTTC.